This TCR beta chain was found in a study of T cell responses to AZD1222 COVID-19 vaccine (dated by TCRdb to the early 2020s). The study in broad terms: AZD1222 recipients with second doses at about 4 weeks or about 12 weeks were pooled, because spike-specific TCR depth and breadth did not differ between schedules. TCR sequencing was performed for more than 230 trial participants, of whom about 200 were given two doses of AZD1222 and approximately 26 were given two doses of MenACWY control vaccine. Trial participants were enrolled by age into 18-55, 56-69 and 70-plus year subgroups, with approximately 150, 30 and 60 TCR-sequenced participants respectively.

In regard to this clone: The clone's antigen remains unknown. It has no much larger one-base neighbor in the sample; base qualities were not kept.

The CDR3 regions of human TCRbeta chains were analyzed by immunosequencing. The published analysis was carried out like this. TCRs in the repertoires were matched against a reference library of SARS-CoV-2-specific TCRs that had been generated with the MIRA antigen-specificity platform. Breadth was defined as the fraction of unique TCRs that were SARS-CoV-2-associated. Depth was defined as the fraction of total T cells that were SARS-CoV-2-associated. Using the MIRA data, every spike-specific TCR was mapped to the spike region that the TCR reacted to and assigned to either a CD4 or a CD8 class. Log10-transformed breadth and depth values were compared by one-way ANOVA with Sidak's multiple comparisons tests. TCRdb limited this immuneACCESS table to in-frame rearrangements with V and J called. A share of clones is missing; checked studies link under half to unresolved V genes, and the rest is unexplained. D and trimming come from the DNA, and the V and J calls and clone size come from that table. Within this sample are 90,000 to 95,000 clones, with 70% to 90% of them counted one time only. The ten biggest clones cover approximately 21% of the sample.

The trim is 2 bases for V and 4 bases for J, with a gap of 11 bases between the germline ends. Measured from the cysteine to the phenylalanine, the CDR3 is 14 residues long. Only the CDR3 DNA stays, 42 bases, in frame from base 1. According to the germline V gene (reference sequence), CDR1 reads MNHEY and CDR2 reads SMNVEV. Reading the label with the study, this specimen's time point is: baseline before first vaccination. Vaccinee samples were obtained from the UK trials COV001 and COV002, which included a single-blind randomized controlled phase 2/3 trial of AZD1222 (ChAdOx1 nCoV-19) in healthy adults. For TCRbeta chain sequencing, PBMC samples were collected from trial participants at day 0 and at day 28 after the second dose. Study-level results and caveats: Conclusions about previously exposed vaccinees are limited, since just five or six AZD1222 recipients were seropositive for SARS-CoV-2 at baseline. Because no samples from the day 14 peak response were available, repertoires could be characterized only after the peak T cell response. In the small 56-69-year group, the increase in depth fell short of significance, most likely because of low power. Most participants were white British and females outnumbered males, and the authors suggested that clonal diversity may have been underestimated. A significant rise in spike-specific TCR breadth and depth was observed after two AZD1222 doses relative to day 0 and relative to MenACWY recipients. Reportedly, close to half of the unique spike-specific TCRs recognized epitopes lying outside the regions that are mutated in the B.1.351 and B.1.1.7 variants. The vaccine-associated CD4 TCRs covered the entire spike protein, and the dominant responses fell in regions 160-218 and 743-854.

The sequencing here drew on peripheral blood, taken on day 0 of AZD1222 vaccination. The chain employs TRBV27 and TRBJ1-2; too little of a D gene remains to name it. The sequence came from an adult in good health. The CDR3 region has the sequence CASSLTRLSYGYTF. DNA sequence: TGTGCCAGCAGTTTAACTAGGCTCAGCTATGGCTACACCTTC.